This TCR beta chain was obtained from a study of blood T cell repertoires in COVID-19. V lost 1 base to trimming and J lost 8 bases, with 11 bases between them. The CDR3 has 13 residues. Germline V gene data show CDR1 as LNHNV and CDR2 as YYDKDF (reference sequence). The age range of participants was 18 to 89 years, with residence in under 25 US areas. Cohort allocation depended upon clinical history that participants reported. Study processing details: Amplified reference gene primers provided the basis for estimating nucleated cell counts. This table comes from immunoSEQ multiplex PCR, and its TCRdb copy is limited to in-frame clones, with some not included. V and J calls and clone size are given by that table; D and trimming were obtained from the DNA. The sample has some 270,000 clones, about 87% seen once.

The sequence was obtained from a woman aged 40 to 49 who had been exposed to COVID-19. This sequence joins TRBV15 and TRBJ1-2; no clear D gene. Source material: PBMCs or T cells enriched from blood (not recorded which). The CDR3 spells CATSRVGLAGYTF. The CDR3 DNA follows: TGTGCCACCAGCAGAGTAGGTTTAGCCGGCTACACCTTC.